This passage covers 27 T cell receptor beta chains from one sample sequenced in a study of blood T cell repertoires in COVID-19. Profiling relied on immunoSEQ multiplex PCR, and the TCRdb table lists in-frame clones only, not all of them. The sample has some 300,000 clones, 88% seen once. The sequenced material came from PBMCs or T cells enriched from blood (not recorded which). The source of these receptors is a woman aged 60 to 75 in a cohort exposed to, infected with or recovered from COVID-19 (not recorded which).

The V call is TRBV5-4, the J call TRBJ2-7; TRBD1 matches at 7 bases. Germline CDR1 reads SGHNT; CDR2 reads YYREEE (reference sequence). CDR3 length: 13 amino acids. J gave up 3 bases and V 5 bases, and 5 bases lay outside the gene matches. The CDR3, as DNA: TGTGCCAGCAGTCAGAACAGGGGCTACGAGCAGTACTTC. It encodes CASSQNRGYEQYF.

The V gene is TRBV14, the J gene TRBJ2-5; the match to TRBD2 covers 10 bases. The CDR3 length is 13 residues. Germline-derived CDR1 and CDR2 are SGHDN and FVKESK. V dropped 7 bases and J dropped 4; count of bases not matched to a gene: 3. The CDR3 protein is CASTGTSAETQYF. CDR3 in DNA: TGTGCCAGCACGGGGACTAGCGCAGAGACCCAGTACTTC.

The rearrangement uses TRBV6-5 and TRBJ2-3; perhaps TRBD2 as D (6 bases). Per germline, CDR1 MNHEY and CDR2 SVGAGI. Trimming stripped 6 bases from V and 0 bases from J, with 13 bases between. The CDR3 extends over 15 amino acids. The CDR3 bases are TGTGCCAGCAGAACTCGCGGGGCGAGCACAGATACGCAGTATTTT. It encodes CASRTRGASTDTQYF.

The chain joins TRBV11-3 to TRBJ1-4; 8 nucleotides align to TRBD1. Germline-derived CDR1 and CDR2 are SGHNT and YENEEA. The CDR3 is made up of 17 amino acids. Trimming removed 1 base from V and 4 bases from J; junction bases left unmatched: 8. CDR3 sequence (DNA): TGTGCCAGCAGCTTAGTCCCCGGGGACAGGCGTAATGAAAAACTGTTTTTT. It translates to CASSLVPGDRRNEKLFF.

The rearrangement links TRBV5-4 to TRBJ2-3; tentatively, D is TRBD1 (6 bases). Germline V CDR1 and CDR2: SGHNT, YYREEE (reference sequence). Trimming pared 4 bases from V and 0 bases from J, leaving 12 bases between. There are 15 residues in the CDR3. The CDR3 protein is CASSSQGMSTDTQYF. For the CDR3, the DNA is TGTGCCAGCAGCAGTCAGGGGATGAGCACAGATACGCAGTATTTT.

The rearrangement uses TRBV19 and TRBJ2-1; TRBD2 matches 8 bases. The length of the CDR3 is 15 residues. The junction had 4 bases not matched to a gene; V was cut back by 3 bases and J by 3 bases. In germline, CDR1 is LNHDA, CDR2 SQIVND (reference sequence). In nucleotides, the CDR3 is TGTGCCAGTAGTATCGGAGCGGGAGTCTACAATGAGCAGTTCTTC. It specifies CASSIGAGVYNEQFF.

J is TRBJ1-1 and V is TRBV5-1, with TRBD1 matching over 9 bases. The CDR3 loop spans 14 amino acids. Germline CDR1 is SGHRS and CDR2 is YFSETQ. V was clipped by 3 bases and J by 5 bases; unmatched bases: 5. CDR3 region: CASSSSGTGTEAFF. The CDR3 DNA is TGCGCCAGCAGCTCCTCAGGGACAGGGACTGAAGCTTTCTTT.

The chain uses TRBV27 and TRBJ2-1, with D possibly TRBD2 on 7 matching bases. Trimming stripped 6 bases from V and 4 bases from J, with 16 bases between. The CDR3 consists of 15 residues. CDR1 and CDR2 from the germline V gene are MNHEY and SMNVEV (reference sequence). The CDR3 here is CASSPRSGTYNEQFF. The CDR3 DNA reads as TGTGCCAGCAGCCCCAGAAGCGGGACATACAATGAGCAGTTCTTC.

The CDR3 bases are TGTGCCAGCAGTTTTCGGGGACAGGGAGCTGCTAACTATGGCTACACCTTC. It translates to CASSFRGQGAANYGYTF. The chain couples TRBV28 to TRBJ1-2; 9 nucleotides agree with TRBD1. The CDR3 contains 17 residues. The germline gives CDR1 MDHEN, CDR2 SYDVKM. Losses at the gene ends were 3 bases for V and 0 bases for J; bases not matched to a gene: 8.

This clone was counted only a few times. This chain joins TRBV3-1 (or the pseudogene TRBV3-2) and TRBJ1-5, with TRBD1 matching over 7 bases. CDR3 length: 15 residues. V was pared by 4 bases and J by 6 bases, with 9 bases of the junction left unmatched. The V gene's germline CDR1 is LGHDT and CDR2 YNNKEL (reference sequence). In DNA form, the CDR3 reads TGTGCCAGCAGCCCCACAAGGGGGCAGGCTCAGCCCCAGCATTTT. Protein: CASSPTRGQAQPQHF.

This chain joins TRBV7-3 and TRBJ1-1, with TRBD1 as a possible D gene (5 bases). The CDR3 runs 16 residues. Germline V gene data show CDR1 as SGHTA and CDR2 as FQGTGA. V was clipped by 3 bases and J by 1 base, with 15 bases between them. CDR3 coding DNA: TGTGCCAGCAGCTTGACTCCGGGACTACCGAACACTGAAGCTTTCTTT. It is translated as CASSLTPGLPNTEAFF. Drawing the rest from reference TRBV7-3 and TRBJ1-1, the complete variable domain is GAGVSQTPSNKVTEKGKYVELRCDPISGHTALYWYRQSLGQGPEFLIYFQGTGAADDSGLPNDRFFAVRPEGSVSTLKIQRTERGDSAVYLCASSLTPGLPNTEAFFGQGTRLTVV.

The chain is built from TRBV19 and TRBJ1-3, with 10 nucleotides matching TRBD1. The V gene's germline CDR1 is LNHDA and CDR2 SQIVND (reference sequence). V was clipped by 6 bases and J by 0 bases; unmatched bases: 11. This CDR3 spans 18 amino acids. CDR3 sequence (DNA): TGTGCCAGTAGGTGGGACAGGGGACTTAGGAGCTCTGGAAACACCATATATTTT. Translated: CASRWDRGLRSSGNTIYF.

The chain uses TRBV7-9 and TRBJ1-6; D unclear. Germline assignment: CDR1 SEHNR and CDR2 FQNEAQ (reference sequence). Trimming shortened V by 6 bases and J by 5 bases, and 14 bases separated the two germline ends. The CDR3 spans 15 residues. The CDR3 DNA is TGTGCCAGCAGTCTCTCACGGGTCAATAATTCACCCCTCCACTTT. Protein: CASSLSRVNNSPLHF.

This CDR3 reads CATSERGILTEAFF. DNA of the CDR3: TGTGCCACCAGTGAAAGGGGAATCTTGACTGAAGCTTTCTTT. The chain carries TRBV24-1 and TRBJ1-1; D possibly corresponds to TRBD1 (5 bases). CDR1 and CDR2 (germline): KGHDR, SFDVKD. This CDR3 is built from 14 residues. Trimming shortened V by 4 bases and J by 5 bases, and 13 bases separated the two germline ends.

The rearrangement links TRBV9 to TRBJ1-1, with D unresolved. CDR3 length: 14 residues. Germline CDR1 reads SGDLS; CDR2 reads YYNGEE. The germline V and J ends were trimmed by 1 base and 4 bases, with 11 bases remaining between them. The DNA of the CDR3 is TGTGCCAGCAGCGTAACGTCGGGGATCACTGAAGCTTTCTTT. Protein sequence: CASSVTSGITEAFF.

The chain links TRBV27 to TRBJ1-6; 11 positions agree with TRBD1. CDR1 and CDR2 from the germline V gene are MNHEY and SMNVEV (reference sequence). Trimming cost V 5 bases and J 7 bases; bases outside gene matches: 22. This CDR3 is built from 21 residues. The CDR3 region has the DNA TGTGCCAGCAGTCCTATCTATTCCGGGACAGGGGGAAGGCGGGGAAATTCACCCCTCCACTTT. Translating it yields CASSPIYSGTGGRRGNSPLHF.

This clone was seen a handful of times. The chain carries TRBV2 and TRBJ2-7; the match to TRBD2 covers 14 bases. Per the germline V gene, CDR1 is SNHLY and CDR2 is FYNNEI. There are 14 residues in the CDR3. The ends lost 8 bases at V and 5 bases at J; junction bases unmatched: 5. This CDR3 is CASGTSGRLDEQYF. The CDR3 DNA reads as TGTGCCAGCGGGACTAGCGGGAGATTGGACGAGCAGTACTTC.

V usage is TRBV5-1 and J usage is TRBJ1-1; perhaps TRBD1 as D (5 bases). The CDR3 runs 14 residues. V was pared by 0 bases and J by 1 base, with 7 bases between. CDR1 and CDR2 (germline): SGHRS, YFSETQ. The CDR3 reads CASSLGGQNTEAFF. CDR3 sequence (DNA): TGCGCCAGCAGCTTGGGCGGACAGAACACTGAAGCTTTCTTT.

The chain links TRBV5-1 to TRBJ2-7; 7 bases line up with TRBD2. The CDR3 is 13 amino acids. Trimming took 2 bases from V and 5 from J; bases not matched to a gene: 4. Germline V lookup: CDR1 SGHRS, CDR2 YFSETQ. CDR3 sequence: CASSLGTKDEQYF. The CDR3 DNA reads TGCGCCAGCAGCTTAGGGACTAAGGACGAGCAGTACTTC.

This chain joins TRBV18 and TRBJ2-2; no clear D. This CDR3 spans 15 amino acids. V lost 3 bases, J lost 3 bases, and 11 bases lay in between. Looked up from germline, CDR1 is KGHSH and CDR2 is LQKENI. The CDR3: CASSPFSLDTGELFF. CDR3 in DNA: TGTGCCAGCTCACCCTTTAGCTTGGACACCGGGGAGCTGTTTTTT.

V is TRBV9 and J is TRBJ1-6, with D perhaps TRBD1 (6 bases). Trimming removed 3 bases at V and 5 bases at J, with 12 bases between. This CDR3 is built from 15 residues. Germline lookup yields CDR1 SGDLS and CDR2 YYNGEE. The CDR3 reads CASSAQGTNNSPLHF. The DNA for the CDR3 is TGTGCCAGCAGCGCACAGGGCACTAATAATTCACCCCTCCACTTT.

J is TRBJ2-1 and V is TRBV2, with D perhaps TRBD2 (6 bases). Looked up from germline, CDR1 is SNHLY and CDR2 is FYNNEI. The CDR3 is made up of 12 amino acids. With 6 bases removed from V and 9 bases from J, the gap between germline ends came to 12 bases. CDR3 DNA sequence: TGTGCCAGCAGCGGGTTAGCGGCTGAGCAGTTCTTC. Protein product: CASSGLAAEQFF.

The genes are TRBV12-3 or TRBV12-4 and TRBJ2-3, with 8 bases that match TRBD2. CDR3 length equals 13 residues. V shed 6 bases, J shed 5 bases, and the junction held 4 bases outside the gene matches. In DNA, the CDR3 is TGTGCCAGCAGAACCGGGGGGGTAGATACGCAGTATTTT. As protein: CASRTGGVDTQYF.

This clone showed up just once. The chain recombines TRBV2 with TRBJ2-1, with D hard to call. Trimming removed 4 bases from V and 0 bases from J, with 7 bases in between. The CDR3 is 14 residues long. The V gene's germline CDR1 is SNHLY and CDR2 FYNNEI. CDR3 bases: TGTGCCAGCAGTGGTATTAACTCCTACAATGAGCAGTTCTTC. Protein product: CASSGINSYNEQFF.

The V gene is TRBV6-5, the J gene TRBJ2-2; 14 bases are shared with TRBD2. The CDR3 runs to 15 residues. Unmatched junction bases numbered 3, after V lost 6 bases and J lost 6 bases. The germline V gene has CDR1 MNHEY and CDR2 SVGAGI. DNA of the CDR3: TGTGCCAGCAGGGGACTAGCGGGAGCCCCCGGGGAGCTGTTTTTT. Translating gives CASRGLAGAPGELFF.

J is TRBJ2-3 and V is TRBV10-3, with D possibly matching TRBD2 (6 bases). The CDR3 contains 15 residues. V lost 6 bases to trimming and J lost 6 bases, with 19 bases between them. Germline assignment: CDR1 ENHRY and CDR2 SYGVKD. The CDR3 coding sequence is TGTGCCATCAGCCGGTACCAGCGCGCGGGGGATACGCAGTATTTT. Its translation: CAISRYQRAGDTQYF.

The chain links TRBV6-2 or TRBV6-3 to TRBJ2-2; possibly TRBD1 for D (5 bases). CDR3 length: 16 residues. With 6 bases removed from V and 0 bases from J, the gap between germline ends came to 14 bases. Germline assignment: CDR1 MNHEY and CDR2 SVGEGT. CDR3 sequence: CASSSYTGTNTGELFF. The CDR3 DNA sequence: TGTGCCAGCAGCTCCTACACAGGAACGAACACCGGGGAGCTGTTTTTT.